The 18 T cell receptor beta chains presented below share a single source sample, sequenced in a study of T-cell memory formation after mild COVID-19. TCRdb processed the 5' RACE reads anew with MiXCR; each CDR3 protein has one entry. The sample holds about half a million distinct CDR3 sequences; over 15% are singletons and the top ten take 9% to 15%. Sequenced: PBMCs or a T cell subset sorted from them (not recorded which). These receptors all stem from an adult woman who had mild COVID-19 (a few samples of this study predate the infection). Cell type and time point are not known.

This clonotype occurred a few times. The chain is built from TRBV6-2 or TRBV6-3 and TRBJ2-3; 7 bases fit TRBD2. Germline V lookup: CDR1 MNHEY, CDR2 SVGEGT. Germline trimming cut 3 bases from V and 1 base from J; bases unmatched to any gene: 7. The CDR3 length is 16 residues. CDR3 DNA: TGTGCCAGCAGTTATAACGGGGGGTTGGGCACAGATACGCAGTATTTT. Residues: CASSYNGGLGTDTQYF.

This clonotype appeared many times. DNA for the CDR3: TGTGCCACCAGTGATAAAAATAGGGTCCAGTTCTTC. The encoded protein is CATSDKNRVQFF. This sequence joins TRBV24-1 and TRBJ2-1; the D is unclear. Germline loops: CDR1 KGHDR, CDR2 SFDVKD. This CDR3 spans 12 amino acids. V was pared by 3 bases and J by 13 bases, with 12 bases between.

This clonotype was picked up many times. The chain uses TRBV27 and TRBJ2-6; weak D call: TRBD2 (6 bases). The CDR3 extends over 15 amino acids. The germline gives CDR1 MNHEY, CDR2 SMNVEV (reference sequence). V lost 5 bases, J lost 4 bases, and 12 bases lay in between. The CDR3 region has the DNA TGTGCCAGCAGTGTCAGGGCGGGGGGGGCCAACGTCCTGACTTTC. Translated: CASSVRAGGANVLTF.

This clonotype was detected only a few times. The rearrangement uses TRBV28 and TRBJ1-5; unclear D gene. The germline V gene has CDR1 MDHEN and CDR2 SYDVKM. The V end lost 5 bases, the J end lost 0 bases, and 14 bases lay between the germline ends. The CDR3 is 16 residues long. The CDR3: CASSPRPSHSNQPQHF. The CDR3 coding sequence is TGTGCCAGCAGTCCTCGACCCTCTCATAGCAATCAGCCCCAGCATTTT.

The chain is built from TRBV30 and TRBJ2-1; TRBD1 matches at 8 bases. The germline gives CDR1 GTSNPN, CDR2 SVGIG (reference sequence). V lost 2 bases and J lost 4; bases outside the gene matches: 4. The CDR3 has 14 residues. DNA for the CDR3: TGTGCCTGGAGTTTTGGACAGGGTTACAATGAGCAGTTCTTC. Residues: CAWSFGQGYNEQFF. Full variable domain (remainder filled in from reference TRBV30 and TRBJ2-1): SQTIHQWPATLVQPVGSPLSLECTVEGTSNPNLYWYRQAAGRGLQLLFYSVGIGQISSEVPQNLSASRPQDRQFILSSKKLLLSDSGFYLCAWSFGQGYNEQFFGPGTRLTVL.

This clonotype appeared a few times. This chain links TRBV14 with TRBJ1-1; 7 nucleotides line up with TRBD1. V shed 4 bases and J 1 base; nucleotides not matched to a gene: 6. The length of the CDR3 is 15 residues. CDR1 SGHDN and CDR2 FVKESK come from the germline V gene. This CDR3 is CASSRTGQRNTEAFF. CDR3 nucleotide sequence: TGTGCCAGCAGCCGGACAGGACAGAGGAACACTGAAGCTTTCTTT.

This clonotype was detected a few times. The V gene is TRBV4-1, the J gene TRBJ2-7; 8 bases match TRBD1. The junction had 8 bases not matched to a gene; V was cut back by 4 bases and J by 3 bases. The CDR3 spans 15 residues. CDR1 MGHRA and CDR2 YSYEKL come from the germline V gene. CDR3 sequence: CASSLGQGQFYEQYF. The CDR3 DNA reads as TGCGCCAGCAGCCTCGGACAGGGTCAATTCTACGAGCAGTACTTC.

This chain links TRBV29-1 with TRBJ1-5; 9 bases match TRBD1. Germline V CDR1 and CDR2: SQVTM, ANQGSEA. This CDR3 has 14 amino acids. V lost 4 bases, J lost 8 bases, and 9 bases stayed unmatched. The CDR3 sequence is CSVGTGQGSKPQHF. The CDR3 bases are TGCAGCGTTGGAACGGGACAGGGATCTAAGCCCCAGCATTTT.

The sample holds many counts of this clonotype. This chain uses TRBV7-2 with TRBJ2-7, with TRBD2 matching over 8 bases. The V gene end was trimmed by 2 bases and the J gene end by 1 base; junction bases not matched to a gene: 4. This CDR3 has 15 residues. CDR1 and CDR2 from the germline V gene are SGHTA and FQGNSA. This CDR3 reads CASSLYSGGSYEQYF. For the CDR3, the DNA is TGTGCCAGCAGCTTATACAGCGGGGGATCCTACGAGCAGTACTTC.

The CDR3 DNA follows: TGTGCCACCAGTGAGCCCGGGACCAGCTCCTACAATGAGCAGTTCTTC. It translates to CATSEPGTSSYNEQFF. This sequence joins TRBV24-1 and TRBJ2-1; D is perhaps TRBD1 or TRBD2 (5 bases each). CDR3 length: 16 amino acids. Trimming pared 4 bases from V and 0 bases from J, leaving 12 bases between. Germline V gene sequence: CDR1 KGHDR, CDR2 SFDVKD.

The gene calls are TRBV6-5 and TRBJ2-5; 7 bases fit TRBD2. Germline trimming cut 11 bases from V and 7 bases from J; bases unmatched to any gene: 7. Germline CDR1 and CDR2: MNHEY and SVGAGI. This CDR3 is built from 11 residues. The CDR3 nucleotides read TGTGCCCGCGCCAGGGAGGGGACCCAGTACTTC. It codes for CARAREGTQYF.

This clonotype was counted ten times or more. The chain uses TRBV6-5 and TRBJ2-7; D is perhaps TRBD1 (6 bases). The CDR3 contains 14 residues. V was cut by 5 bases and J by 2 bases, with 13 bases left in between. Germline V gene data show CDR1 as MNHEY and CDR2 as SVGAGI. The CDR3 nucleotides read TGTGCCAGCAGTCCCCGGGACAACGCCTACGAGCAGTACTTC. Its protein is CASSPRDNAYEQYF.

This clonotype was observed a handful of times. This rearrangement joins TRBV30 to TRBJ2-3, with D maybe TRBD2 (5 bases). V lost 0 bases, J lost 4 bases, and 11 bases lay in between. The CDR3 totals 14 residues. The germline gives CDR1 GTSNPN, CDR2 SVGIG (reference sequence). Here the CDR3 DNA reads TGTGCCTGGAGTGTACCCGCGGGCGCAGATACGCAGTATTTT. Amino acid sequence: CAWSVPAGADTQYF.

The V call is TRBV6-5, the J call TRBJ2-3; D remains unclear. V lost 2 bases and J lost 0, with 9 bases in between. The CDR3 covers 15 residues. Germline CDR1 is MNHEY and CDR2 is SVGAGI. For the CDR3, the DNA is TGTGCCAGCAGTTACGGCGGTTCTAGCACAGATACGCAGTATTTT. This encodes CASSYGGSSTDTQYF.

This clonotype occurred a few times. The rearrangement joins TRBV24-1 to TRBJ2-2, with a possible D match to TRBD2 (5 bases). V lost 10 bases, J lost 4 bases, and 21 bases lay in between. Germline lookup yields CDR1 KGHDR and CDR2 SFDVKD. The CDR3 is 16 amino acids. In nucleotides, the CDR3 is TGTGCCACTTCTGCGGGTGGGCTCCGGATCACCGGGGAGCTGTTTTTT. As protein: CATSAGGLRITGELFF.

The rearrangement joins TRBV5-6 to TRBJ2-5; TRBD2 matches at 9 bases. CDR3 size: 14 residues. V dropped 7 bases and J dropped 3; count of bases not matched to a gene: 7. CDR1 is SGHDT, CDR2 YYEEEE, per germline. Here the CDR3 reads CASRLERGEETQYF. The CDR3 DNA is TGTGCCAGCCGTTTGGAGCGGGGGGAAGAGACCCAGTACTTC. Looking up the rest from reference TRBV5-6 and TRBJ2-5 gives the full variable domain: DAGVTQSPTHLIKTRGQQVTLRCSPKSGHDTVSWYQQALGQGPQFIFQYYEEEERQRGNFPDRFSGHQFPNYSSELNVNALLLGDSALYLCASRLERGEETQYFGPGTRLLVL.

Only a few counts were recorded for this clonotype. The chain joins TRBV28 to TRBJ2-5; D is unclear. Trimming took 6 bases from V and 0 from J, leaving 11 bases between them. There are 14 residues in the CDR3. Looked up from germline, CDR1 is MDHEN and CDR2 is SYDVKM. CDR3 bases: TGTGCCAGCAGCGAGCATTCATACCAAGAGACCCAGTACTTC. It encodes CASSEHSYQETQYF.

This clonotype has a handful of counts. The chain carries TRBV20-1 and TRBJ2-7, with 7 nucleotides matching TRBD2. This CDR3 is 12 amino acids long. With 6 bases clipped from V and 0 bases from J, the junction kept 2 bases outside the gene matches. The germline gives CDR1 DFQATT, CDR2 SNEGSKA (reference sequence). CDR3 sequence: CSAGRASYEQYF. The CDR3 DNA sequence: TGCAGTGCAGGGAGGGCCTCCTACGAGCAGTACTTC.